The source of this T cell receptor beta chain is a study of control samples from healthy donors and cancer patients. This CDR3 is 13 amino acids long. Germline values: CDR1 SGHVS, CDR2 FNYEAQ. After removal of 5 bases from V and 4 bases from J, the junction contained 3 bases not matched to a gene. This clone showed up just once. Using immunoSEQ multiplex PCR, the repertoire was profiled, and TCRdb retains in-frame clones only, with some absent. The table includes roughly 100,000 clones, approximately 83% detected once. The sequence came from a woman in her forties or fifties in good health. The rearrangement links TRBV7-6 to TRBJ1-2; TRBD1 aligns across 8 bases. Sequenced material: blood. CDR3 region: CASSPQGVYGYTF. CDR3 coding DNA: TGTGCCAGCAGCCCACAGGGGGTCTATGGCTACACCTTC. Based on the CDR3 plus reference TRBV7-6 and TRBJ1-2, the full variable domain is GAGVSQSPRYKVTKRGQDVALRCDPISGHVSLYWYRQALGQGPEFLTYFNYEAQQDKSGLPNDRFSAERPEGSISTLTIQRTEQRDSAMYRCASSPQGVYGYTFGSGTRLTVV.